This T cell receptor (beta chain) was observed in a study of blood T cells in healthy people across ages. About this clonotype: The target antigen is unknown.

Study-level points and caveats: When set beside aged donors, long-lived donors presented more naive CD4+ cells and higher diversity. Diversity figures derived from one million T cells were judged to underestimate the true value.

With a J-beta primer mix and a sample-barcoded 5' primer, a second PCR ran 7 to 11 cycles. TCRdb recomputed calls from the 5' RACE reads with MiXCR, one row per CDR3 protein. The sample yields fewer than 950,000 distinct CDR3 sequences, 53% seen once. This CDR3 contains 15 residues. Germline-derived CDR1 and CDR2 are SGDLS and YYNGEE. The trim removed 0 bases at V and 7 bases at J, leaving 4 bases unmatched. This chain connects TRBV9 to TRBJ2-1; the match to TRBD2 covers 10 bases. Sequencing was carried out using blood. This sequence originates from an elderly man in good health. In nucleotides, the CDR3 is TGTGCCAGCAGCGTAGGAGCGGGAGGGGGTAATGAGCAGTTCTTC. Encoded protein: CASSVGAGGGNEQFF.